The present TCR beta chain was sequenced within a study of T cell changes during pregnancy in multiple sclerosis. Assay: immunoSEQ multiplex PCR; the TCRdb copy retains only in-frame clones and omits some. The data contain 40,000 to 60,000 clones, 94% of them singletons. Germline CDR1 and CDR2: SGDLS and YYNGEE. V lost 3 bases, J lost 3 bases, and 10 bases lay in between. The CDR3 runs to 14 residues. The rearrangement uses TRBV9 and TRBJ1-5; possibly TRBD1 for D (6 bases). Here the sequenced sample was CD4+ T cells from peripheral blood mononuclear cells, taken in the first trimester of pregnancy. The clonotype comes from a female donor with multiple sclerosis, enrolled in a pregnancy study. The CDR3 DNA sequence: TGTGCCAGCAGCGCCCGGGACACCAATCAGCCCCAGCATTTT. Protein: CASSARDTNQPQHF.